The entry below gives a single T cell receptor (beta chain) sequence along with its context. This entry is derived from a study of regulatory and conventional T cells in RAG deficiency. Germline CDR1 and CDR2: SEHNR and FQNEAQ (reference sequence). The CDR3 extends over 15 amino acids. V lost 5 bases and J lost 5, with 16 bases in between. Conventional CD4+ T cells were sorted from blood as CD25-low CD127-high cells. Produced via immunoSEQ multiplex PCR; TCRdb's table is partial and in-frame only. The profile shows tens of thousands of clones, 85% to 90% of them singletons. These data were likewise used in another study, on regulatory T cells. This second report adds: Amplification used 52 TRBV primers and 13 TRBJ primers.

The TCR originated in a human donor in good health. Sequencing was performed on CD4+ effector T cells sorted from blood. This rearrangement joins TRBV7-9 to TRBJ2-1, with a possible D match to TRBD1 (5 bases). The DNA for the CDR3 is TGTGCCAGCAGCCCGTTAGGGGTCGACAACAATGAGCAGTTCTTC. This sequence encodes CASSPLGVDNNEQFF.